This T cell receptor (beta chain) is drawn from a study of shared clonotypes between healthy human individuals. About the study: Each donor's CD4 naive and CD4 memory cells filled three plates apiece, CD8 naive two, and CD8 memory one. General study points: Generation probabilities of non-shared clonotypes were lower (relative to those shared by all four donors). Some naive CD4 clonotypes, about 5%, turned up in common across four donors.

On this clone: Its specificity is not known.

The J segment lost 9 bases and the V segment lost 2 bases, leaving 9 bases of the junction unmatched. Germline values: CDR1 MNHEY, CDR2 SVGAGI. The length of the CDR3 is 15 residues. Sequencing was performed with immunoSEQ multiplex PCR; in TCRdb, only in-frame clones are kept and a portion is missing. The sample lists roughly 410,000 clones, 90% to 98% occurring once. Sequencing was performed on memory CD8+ T cells sorted from blood. Regarding subset: CD45RO+ cells pooled with CCR7-negative TemRA cells. The chain couples TRBV6-5 to TRBJ2-7, with TRBD1 matching 11 bases. This clonotype was obtained from a man in his thirties or forties in good health. The CDR3 DNA follows: TGTGCCAGCAGTTACCCGTCCGGGACAGGGGGTCGGCAGTACTTC. Translation gives CASSYPSGTGGRQYF.